This T cell receptor beta chain was recovered during a study of neurological immune-mediated disorders. Whole-study findings and limits: No CDR3 amino acid sequences recurred among expanded clones across subjects, suggesting private repertoires in all groups.

CDR3 size: 14 residues. V lost 8 bases to trimming and J lost 5 bases; unmatched junction nucleotides: 9. In germline, CDR1 is MNHEY, CDR2 SMNVEV (reference sequence). This clonotype was detected ten times or more. Its antigen is as yet unknown. TCRdb re-analysed the 5' RACE reads in MiXCR, keeping a single row per CDR3 protein. There are tens of thousands of distinct CDR3 sequences in the sample; less than 5.5% occur only once, and about 6.9% lies in the top ten. The sequencing input was PBMCs. The sequence came from a man under 40 with multiple sclerosis. The rearrangement uses TRBV27 and TRBJ1-2; TRBD1 agrees at 9 bases. The CDR3 DNA sequence: TGTGCCAGCGCGGGGCCCGGGACAGGGTATGGCTACACCTTC. It yields the protein CASAGPGTGYGYTF.